These T cell receptor beta chains were read from a single sample in a study of blood T cell repertoires in COVID-19. Repertoires were generated with immunoSEQ multiplex PCR, while TCRdb's copy carries only in-frame clones and drops some. The data hold fewer than 75,000 clones, with about 91% observed a single time. Sequencing was performed on peripheral blood. These receptors came from a man aged 50 or older with active COVID-19. Each CDR3 is given with its conserved first and last residue. D genes are given only for firm matches. Part of the rows lack a size; the others show once, few, many or a class for expanded clones.

cdr3_nt: TGCGCCAGCAGCTCGGGGGACAGTCTCGCCGAGCAGTACTTC
cdr3_aa: CASSSGDSLAEQYF
clone_size: .
d_call: .
j_call: TRBJ2-7
v_call: TRBV5-1

cdr3_nt: TGTGCCAGCACCAAGGACAGGAGCTCCTACGAGCAGTACTTC
cdr3_aa: CASTKDRSSYEQYF
clone_size: .
d_call: TRBD1
j_call: TRBJ2-7
v_call: TRBV2

cdr3_nt: TGTGCCAGCAGTGGGCTGATCACCGGGGAGCTGTTTTTT
cdr3_aa: CASSGLITGELFF
clone_size: .
d_call: .
j_call: TRBJ2-2
v_call: TRBV28

cdr3_nt: TGTGCCAGCAGCTTAGATCCCAAGCCCGGGGAGCTGTTTTTT
cdr3_aa: CASSLDPKPGELFF
clone_size: .
d_call: .
j_call: TRBJ2-2
v_call: TRBV11-2

cdr3_nt: TGTGCCAGCAGCTTCCGCCCCGATCGAGATAATTCACCCCTCCACTTT
cdr3_aa: CASSFRPDRDNSPLHF
clone_size: .
d_call: .
j_call: TRBJ1-6
v_call: TRBV11-3

cdr3_nt: TGTGCCAGCAACCAACCCGGACAGTACCAATACGAGCAGTACTTC
cdr3_aa: CASNQPGQYQYEQYF
clone_size: .
d_call: .
j_call: TRBJ2-7
v_call: TRBV2

cdr3_nt: TGTGCCAGCAGCAAAGTCCTAGCGGGAGGCCGCCCTACTTCCAATGAGCAGTTCTTC
cdr3_aa: CASSKVLAGGRPTSNEQFF
clone_size: .
d_call: .
j_call: TRBJ2-1
v_call: TRBV21-1

cdr3_nt: TGTGCCAGCAGAGTGGACAGGGACACTGAAGCTTTCTTT
cdr3_aa: CASRVDRDTEAFF
clone_size: .
d_call: TRBD1
j_call: TRBJ1-1
v_call: TRBV6-5

cdr3_nt: TGTGCCAGCAGCTCCTCAGGGCAGGCTAATTCACCCCTCCACTTT
cdr3_aa: CASSSSGQANSPLHF
clone_size: .
d_call: .
j_call: TRBJ1-6
v_call: TRBV11-3

cdr3_nt: TGTGCCAGCAGTGCCAGCGGGAGGGCTAGGGATACGCAGTATTTT
cdr3_aa: CASSASGRARDTQYF
clone_size: .
d_call: TRBD2
j_call: TRBJ2-3
v_call: TRBV28

cdr3_nt: TGTGCCAGCAGCTTAACCCCCATGGCTGTACAGTTCTTC
cdr3_aa: CASSLTPMAVQFF
clone_size: .
d_call: .
j_call: TRBJ2-1
v_call: TRBV7-3

cdr3_nt: TGTGCCAGCAGCTTAGCCAACAGGCTAACTTATAATTCACCCCTCCACTTT
cdr3_aa: CASSLANRLTYNSPLHF
clone_size: .
d_call: .
j_call: TRBJ1-6
v_call: TRBV11-3

cdr3_nt: TGTGCCAGCAGCACCCGGGAGGGGGTCTATGGCTACACCTTC
cdr3_aa: CASSTREGVYGYTF
clone_size: .
d_call: .
j_call: TRBJ1-2
v_call: TRBV7-9

cdr3_nt: TGTGCCAGCAGCCAAGGGGTTCAGGGGAACACTGAAGCTTTCTTT
cdr3_aa: CASSQGVQGNTEAFF
clone_size: .
d_call: .
j_call: TRBJ1-1
v_call: TRBV3-1/TRBV3-2

cdr3_nt: TGTGCCAGCAGCCTTGGCAACAATGAGCAGTTCTTC
cdr3_aa: CASSLGNNEQFF
clone_size: .
d_call: .
j_call: TRBJ2-1
v_call: TRBV2

cdr3_nt: TGTGCCAGTTACGGAGCCGGGACAGGGGGCCAAGCCTACGAGCAGTACTTC
cdr3_aa: CASYGAGTGGQAYEQYF
clone_size: .
d_call: TRBD1
j_call: TRBJ2-7
v_call: TRBV28

cdr3_nt: TGTGCCAGCAGCTTAGGCGGACTAGCGGGAACCGAGCAGTACTTC
cdr3_aa: CASSLGGLAGTEQYF
clone_size: .
d_call: TRBD2
j_call: TRBJ2-7
v_call: TRBV7-2

cdr3_nt: TGTGCCAGCAGCCGACCGAGGGGGCCTGGGGCCAACGTCCTGACTTTC
cdr3_aa: CASSRPRGPGANVLTF
clone_size: once
d_call: TRBD1
j_call: TRBJ2-6
v_call: TRBV3-1/TRBV3-2

cdr3_nt: TGTGCCAGCAGTCCAAAGACAGGTCCCCCCCTATATGGCTACACCTTC
cdr3_aa: CASSPKTGPPLYGYTF
clone_size: once
d_call: .
j_call: TRBJ1-2
v_call: TRBV28

cdr3_nt: TGTGCCAGCCGCGGGGCCCCCACCGGGGAGCAGTACTTC
cdr3_aa: CASRGAPTGEQYF
clone_size: .
d_call: .
j_call: TRBJ2-7
v_call: TRBV5-6

cdr3_nt: TGTGCCAGCAGTTCCGTACTAGCGGGGGAGCACTACGAGCAGTACTTC
cdr3_aa: CASSSVLAGEHYEQYF
clone_size: .
d_call: TRBD2
j_call: TRBJ2-7
v_call: TRBV27

cdr3_nt: TGTGCCAGCAGCCCCGTGGGGACAGGGACCTACGAGCAGTACTTC
cdr3_aa: CASSPVGTGTYEQYF
clone_size: .
d_call: TRBD1
j_call: TRBJ2-7
v_call: TRBV9